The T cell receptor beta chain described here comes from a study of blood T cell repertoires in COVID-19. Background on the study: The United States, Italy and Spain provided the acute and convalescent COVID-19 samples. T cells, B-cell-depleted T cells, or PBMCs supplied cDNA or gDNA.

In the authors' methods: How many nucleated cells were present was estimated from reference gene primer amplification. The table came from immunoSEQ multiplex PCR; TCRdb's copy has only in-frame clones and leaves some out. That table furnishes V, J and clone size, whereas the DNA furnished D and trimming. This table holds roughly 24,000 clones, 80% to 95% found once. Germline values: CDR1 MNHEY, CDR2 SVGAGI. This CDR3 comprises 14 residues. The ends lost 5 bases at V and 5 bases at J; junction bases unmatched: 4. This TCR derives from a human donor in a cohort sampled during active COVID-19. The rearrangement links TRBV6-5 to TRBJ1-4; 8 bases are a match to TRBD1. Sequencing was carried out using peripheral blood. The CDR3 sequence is CASSSGTGNEKLFF. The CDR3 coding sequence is TGTGCCAGCAGTAGCGGGACAGGAAATGAAAAACTGTTTTTT.